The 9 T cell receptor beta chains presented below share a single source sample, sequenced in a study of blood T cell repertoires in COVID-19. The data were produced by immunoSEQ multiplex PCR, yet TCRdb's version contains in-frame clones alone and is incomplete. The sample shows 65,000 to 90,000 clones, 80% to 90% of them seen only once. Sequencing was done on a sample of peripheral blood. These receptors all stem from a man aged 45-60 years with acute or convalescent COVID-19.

CDR3 in amino acids: CASSPRGGRDTEAFF. The DNA of the CDR3 is TGTGCCAGCAGTCCCCGGGGAGGGAGGGACACTGAAGCTTTCTTT. The chain has TRBV27 and TRBJ1-1; D gene ambiguous. The CDR3 loop spans 15 amino acids. Germline CDR1 reads MNHEY; CDR2 reads SMNVEV (reference sequence). V was shortened by 5 bases and J by 3 bases, with 16 bases between the two germline ends.

The CDR3 loop is CASSATSRAKLGYSPLHF. The CDR3 bases are TGTGCCAGCAGTGCAACCTCCAGGGCCAAGCTAGGTTACTCACCCCTCCACTTT. The V call is TRBV6-4, the J call TRBJ1-6; D perhaps matches TRBD1 (5 bases). V shed 4 bases and J shed 10 bases, with 26 bases lying between them. From germline, CDR1 is MRHNA and CDR2 SNTAGT. CDR3 size: 18 residues.

The CDR3 loop reads CASSPYTSNTGELFF. The CDR3 nucleotides read TGTGCCAGTAGTCCCTATACCTCGAACACCGGGGAGCTGTTTTTT. V and J are TRBV19 and TRBJ2-2; D is undetermined. The germline V gene encodes CDR1 LNHDA and CDR2 SQIVND (reference sequence). Between the trimmed V and J ends, which lost 5 bases and 0 bases, there was a span of 10 bases. The CDR3 covers 15 residues.

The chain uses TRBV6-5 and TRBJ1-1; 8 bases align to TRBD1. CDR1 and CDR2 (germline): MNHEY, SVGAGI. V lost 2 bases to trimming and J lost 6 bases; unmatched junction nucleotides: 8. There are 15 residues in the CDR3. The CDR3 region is CASSYQNRGFSEAFF. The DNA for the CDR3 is TGTGCCAGCAGTTACCAAAACAGGGGGTTTTCTGAAGCTTTCTTT.

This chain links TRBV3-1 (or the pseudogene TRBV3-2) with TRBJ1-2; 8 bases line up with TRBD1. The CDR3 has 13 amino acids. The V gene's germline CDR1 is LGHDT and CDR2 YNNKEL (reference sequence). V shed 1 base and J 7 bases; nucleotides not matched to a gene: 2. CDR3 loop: CASSQAGTGGYTF. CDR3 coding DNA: TGTGCCAGCAGCCAAGCTGGGACAGGTGGCTACACCTTC.

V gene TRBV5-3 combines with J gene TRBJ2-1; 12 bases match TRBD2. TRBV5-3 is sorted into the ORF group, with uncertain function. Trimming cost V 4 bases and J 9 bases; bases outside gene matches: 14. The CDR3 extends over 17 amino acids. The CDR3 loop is CARSIRTSGVCTGEQFF. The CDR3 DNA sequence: TGTGCCAGAAGCATTCGGACTAGCGGGGTCTGCACGGGTGAGCAGTTCTTC.

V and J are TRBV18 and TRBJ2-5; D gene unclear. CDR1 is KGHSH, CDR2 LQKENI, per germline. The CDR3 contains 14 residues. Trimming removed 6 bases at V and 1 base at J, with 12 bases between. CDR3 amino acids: CASSVVQTQETQYF. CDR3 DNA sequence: TGTGCCAGCTCCGTAGTACAGACCCAAGAGACCCAGTACTTC.

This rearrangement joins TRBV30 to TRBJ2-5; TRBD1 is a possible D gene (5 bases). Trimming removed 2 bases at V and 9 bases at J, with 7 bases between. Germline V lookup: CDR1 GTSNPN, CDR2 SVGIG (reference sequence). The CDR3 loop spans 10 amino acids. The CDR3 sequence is CAWSRGSQYF. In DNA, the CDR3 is TGTGCCTGGAGTAGGGGCTCCCAGTACTTC.

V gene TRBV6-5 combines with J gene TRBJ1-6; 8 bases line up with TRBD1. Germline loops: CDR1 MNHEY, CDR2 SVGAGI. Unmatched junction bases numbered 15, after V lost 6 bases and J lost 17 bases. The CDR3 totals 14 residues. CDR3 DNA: TGTGCCAGCAGGCCCCAGGGGGCGGGTTATAGATTCCACTTT. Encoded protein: CASRPQGAGYRFHF.